This T cell receptor beta chain was observed in a study of neurological immune-mediated disorders. Comment on this clonotype: Its antigen remains unknown.

Study observations and caveats: CDR3 amino acid sequences of expanded clones were not shared across subjects, a result suggesting private repertoires in all groups.

Unsorted libraries were generated from 2 million PBMCs held at -80 degrees C. CDR3 length: 16 amino acids. Trimming shortened V by 8 bases and J by 6 bases, and 20 bases separated the two germline ends. 5'RACE generated cDNA with 10-nucleotide random UMIs. TCRdb ran MiXCR on the 5' RACE reads and lists one entry per CDR3 protein. Here the sample spans 60,000 or so distinct CDR3 sequences, roughly an eighth being singletons. Input material: PBMCs. The clonotype was recovered from a man between 60 and 75 years old in good health. The chain is built from TRBV12-3 or TRBV12-4 and TRBJ1-6; maybe TRBD1 (5 bases). DNA of the CDR3: TGTGCCAGCCGAGGGAAGGCGGGGACGGCTAATTCACCCCTCCACTTT. Residues: CASRGKAGTANSPLHF.